This TCR beta chain was identified in a study of radiation and T cells in renal cell carcinoma. Comments on this clone: Its matching antigen is unknown.

CDR3 size: 15 residues. Trimming pared 2 bases from V and 0 bases from J, leaving 10 bases between. The germline gives CDR1 SGHRS, CDR2 YFSETQ. Overall study findings and caveats: In blood, top tumor clones expanded by 2 weeks, shrinking by 4.

Generated by immunoSEQ multiplex PCR, the TCRdb table keeps only in-frame clones and is missing some. The sample records about 130,000 clones, roughly 77% being singletons. Regarding time point: blood 2 weeks post-SBRT. Treatment noted: 15 Gy SBRT to primary tumor, nephrectomy 4 weeks later. Blood was sampled at baseline, 2 weeks and 4 weeks after SBRT. The tumor was a clear cell renal cell carcinoma. The starting material was blood, obtained from a patient whose treatment included radiotherapy and nephrectomy. The source is a woman aged 60-70 years with renal cell carcinoma. The chain carries TRBV5-1 and TRBJ2-3; no clear D. In DNA form, the CDR3 reads TGCGCCAGCAGCTTTACTCTTGCTAGCACAGATACGCAGTATTTT. It is translated as CASSFTLASTDTQYF.